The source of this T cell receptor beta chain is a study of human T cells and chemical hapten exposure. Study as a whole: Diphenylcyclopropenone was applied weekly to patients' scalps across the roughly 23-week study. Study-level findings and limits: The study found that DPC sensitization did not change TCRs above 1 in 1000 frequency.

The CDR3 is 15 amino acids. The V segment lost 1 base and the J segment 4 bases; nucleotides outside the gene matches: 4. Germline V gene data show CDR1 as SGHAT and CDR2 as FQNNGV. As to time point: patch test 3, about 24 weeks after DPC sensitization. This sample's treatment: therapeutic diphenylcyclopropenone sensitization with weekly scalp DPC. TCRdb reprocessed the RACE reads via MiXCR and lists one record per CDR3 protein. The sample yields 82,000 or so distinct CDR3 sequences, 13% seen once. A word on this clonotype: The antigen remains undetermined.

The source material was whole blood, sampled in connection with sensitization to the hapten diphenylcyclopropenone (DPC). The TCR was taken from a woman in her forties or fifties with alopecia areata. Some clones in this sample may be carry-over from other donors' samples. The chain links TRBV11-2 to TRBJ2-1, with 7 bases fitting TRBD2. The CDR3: CASSLGASGYNEQFF. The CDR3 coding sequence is TGTGCCAGCAGCTTAGGGGCTAGCGGATACAATGAGCAGTTCTTC.